This TCR beta chain was captured in a study of blood T cell repertoires in COVID-19. Study summary: Collection of acute and convalescent COVID-19 samples took place in the United States, Italy and Spain. T cells, B-cell-depleted T cells, or PBMCs provided the cDNA or gDNA that served as material.

Original handling: Quantification of nucleated cells was approximated via reference gene primer amplification. Clones were sequenced by immunoSEQ multiplex PCR, and TCRdb holds only the in-frame ones, with some missing. The DNA was the basis for D and trimming; V, J and clone size are from that table. The sample records tens of thousands of clones, around 93% being singletons. The clonotype originates from a woman aged 55-75 years with active COVID-19. Specimen: peripheral blood.

The CDR3 coding sequence is TGTGCCAGCAGCCAAACTAGCGGAACCTACGAGCAGTACTTC. Its translation: CASSQTSGTYEQYF. This chain connects TRBV4-2 to TRBJ2-7; 8 bases align to TRBD2. Germline V CDR1 and CDR2: LGHNA, YNFKEQ. The J segment lost 2 bases and the V segment lost 2 bases, leaving 2 bases of the junction unmatched. This CDR3 contains 14 residues.